The rows below give T cell receptor beta chains drawn from one sample of a study of shared clonotypes between healthy human individuals. TCRdb keeps only in-frame clones here, not all; method: immunoSEQ multiplex PCR. The sample carries about 980,000 clones, 76% recorded once. Sequenced input: memory CD4+ T cells sorted from blood. The source is a man between 18 and 35 years old in good health. Both conserved end residues are trimmed from each CDR3.

v_gene: TRBV9; j_gene: TRBJ2-7; CDR3aa: ASSVDEGLEQY
v_gene: TRBV7-3; j_gene: TRBJ2-1; CDR3aa: ASSLTSPGGPSYNEQF
v_gene: TRBV5-6; j_gene: TRBJ1-5; CDR3aa: ASSLAEGRGQPQH
v_gene: TRBV6-5; j_gene: TRBJ2-6; CDR3aa: ASSYYRAGANVLT
v_gene: TRBV6-1; j_gene: TRBJ2-7; CDR3aa: ASSVLGQGVHEQY
v_gene: TRBV11-2; j_gene: TRBJ2-7; CDR3aa: ASSIGTSGGVGEQY
v_gene: TRBV4-2; j_gene: TRBJ2-7; CDR3aa: ASTVSQGETYEQY
v_gene: TRBV5-4; j_gene: TRBJ2-1; CDR3aa: ASSTGRMSGNEQF
v_gene: TRBV6-1; j_gene: TRBJ1-3; CDR3aa: ASSEGTGYAGNTIY
v_gene: TRBV7-9; j_gene: TRBJ2-3; CDR3aa: ATGSVGTDTQY
v_gene: TRBV7-9; j_gene: TRBJ2-3; CDR3aa: ASKVGGISTDTQY
v_gene: TRBV9; j_gene: TRBJ1-3; CDR3aa: ASSEGQGGGNTIY
v_gene: TRBV7-7; j_gene: TRBJ2-6; CDR3aa: ASSPRWTGISGANVLT
v_gene: TRBV28; j_gene: TRBJ2-7; CDR3aa: ASSLRRDPWAQY
v_gene: TRBV30; j_gene: TRBJ1-1; CDR3aa: AWASGILMNTEAF
v_gene: TRBV5-1; j_gene: TRBJ1-2; CDR3aa: ASSPDGTYGYT
v_gene: TRBV30; j_gene: TRBJ1-1; CDR3aa: AWSGTTGQAF
v_gene: TRBV7-9; j_gene: TRBJ2-1; CDR3aa: ASSFLVSGARGQF
v_gene: TRBV13; j_gene: TRBJ1-5; CDR3aa: ASSYGTGLGQPQH
v_gene: TRBV18; j_gene: TRBJ2-3; CDR3aa: ASSPTSGRAARDTQY
v_gene: TRBV27; j_gene: TRBJ1-6; CDR3aa: ASRGVSTAGNSPLH
v_gene: TRBV9; j_gene: TRBJ2-2; CDR3aa: ASSVADVNTGELF
v_gene: TRBV19; j_gene: TRBJ2-7; CDR3aa: ASSQGIGYEQY
v_gene: TRBV5-8; j_gene: TRBJ1-1; CDR3aa: ASSRGLTNTEAF
v_gene: TRBV7-9; j_gene: TRBJ2-2; CDR3aa: ASSSGQPNTGELF
v_gene: TRBV5-6; j_gene: TRBJ1-2; CDR3aa: ASILLGRNYGYT
v_gene: TRBV6-6; j_gene: TRBJ2-3; CDR3aa: ASSYRTGTQY
v_gene: TRBV18; j_gene: TRBJ1-1; CDR3aa: ASSLAQGGTEAF
v_gene: TRBV5-4; j_gene: TRBJ2-5; CDR3aa: ASSSPSSGGETQY
v_gene: TRBV5-1; j_gene: TRBJ2-5; CDR3aa: ASSLSSGSGETQY
v_gene: TRBV30; j_gene: TRBJ2-7; CDR3aa: AWRNLAGAKYEQY
v_gene: TRBV2; j_gene: TRBJ1-2; CDR3aa: ASSDSTGELNGYT
v_gene: TRBV23-1; j_gene: TRBJ1-6; CDR3aa: ASRTGHIGHQNSPLH
v_gene: TRBV25-1; j_gene: TRBJ2-5; CDR3aa: ASSASSGGAETQY
v_gene: TRBV27; j_gene: TRBJ1-5; CDR3aa: ASSREGRQPQH
v_gene: TRBV14; j_gene: TRBJ1-2; CDR3aa: ASSLAAGIGYT
v_gene: TRBV18; j_gene: TRBJ2-5; CDR3aa: ASSPTNSGGWETQY
v_gene: TRBV4-3; j_gene: TRBJ1-2; CDR3aa: ASSDQALYGYT
v_gene: TRBV5-1; j_gene: TRBJ2-1; CDR3aa: ASSQSKGRGSYNEQF
v_gene: TRBV5-4; j_gene: TRBJ2-5; CDR3aa: ASSPEGGRETQY
v_gene: TRBV5-1; j_gene: TRBJ2-1; CDR3aa: ASSLAGSPYNEQF
v_gene: TRBV6-5; j_gene: TRBJ2-2; CDR3aa: ASRWGALNTGELF
v_gene: TRBV19; j_gene: TRBJ1-1; CDR3aa: ASSSDFRGGMNTEAF
v_gene: TRBV12-5; j_gene: TRBJ2-7; CDR3aa: ASGLVQGSPVPHEQY
v_gene: TRBV6-1; j_gene: TRBJ2-2; CDR3aa: ASSDFRAGELF
v_gene: TRBV7-2; j_gene: TRBJ2-1; CDR3aa: ASSLTNQHNEQF
v_gene: TRBV19; j_gene: TRBJ1-1; CDR3aa: ASTAGRLNTEAF
v_gene: TRBV6-6; j_gene: TRBJ2-1; CDR3aa: ASSGMYNEQF
v_gene: TRBV19; j_gene: TRBJ1-2; CDR3aa: ATQGQNGYT
v_gene: TRBV10-1; j_gene: TRBJ2-2; CDR3aa: ASVRRGQGVTGELF
v_gene: TRBV18; j_gene: TRBJ2-1; CDR3aa: ASSPQTSGSSYNEQF
v_gene: TRBV11-3; j_gene: TRBJ2-2; CDR3aa: ASSLESGGTGELF
v_gene: TRBV5-1; j_gene: TRBJ2-3; CDR3aa: ASSLAGGQGTDTQY
v_gene: TRBV5-1; j_gene: TRBJ1-3; CDR3aa: ASSTMGEASGNTIY
v_gene: TRBV11-3; j_gene: TRBJ2-7; CDR3aa: ASSIGTATEQY
v_gene: TRBV5-1; j_gene: TRBJ2-7; CDR3aa: ASSLGADPVYEQY
v_gene: TRBV18; j_gene: TRBJ2-5; CDR3aa: ASSPRQGETQY
v_gene: TRBV19; j_gene: TRBJ1-1; CDR3aa: ASSPTGGGAEAF
v_gene: TRBV29-1; j_gene: TRBJ2-5; CDR3aa: SARDGLGLETQY